Below, 5 T cell receptor beta chains from the same sample are listed, as sequenced in a study of T cell responses to AZD1222 COVID-19 vaccine. Only in-frame clones appear in the TCRdb table, and some are missing; sequencing was by immunoSEQ multiplex PCR. The repertoire holds 250,000 to 300,000 clones, roughly 93% seen once, with roughly 0.51% in the top ten. The material was peripheral blood, obtained 28 days after the second AZD1222 dose. The source is an adult who received the AZD1222 COVID-19 vaccine.

This chain connects TRBV6-1 to TRBJ1-2; 7 bases map to TRBD1. CDR1 is MNHNS and CDR2 is SASEGT in the germline V gene. This CDR3 has 14 residues. The junction had 9 bases not matched to a gene; V was cut back by 3 bases and J by 8 bases. This CDR3 is CASSDPHTGDGYTF. CDR3 bases: TGTGCCAGCAGTGACCCACATACAGGGGACGGCTACACCTTC.

The rearrangement joins TRBV24-1 to TRBJ2-2, with 12 bases that match TRBD2. Germline CDR1 and CDR2: KGHDR and SFDVKD. The length of the CDR3 is 16 residues. The V segment lost 9 bases and the J segment 3 bases; nucleotides outside the gene matches: 7. CDR3 sequence: CATQTSGSRDTGELFF. CDR3 DNA: TGTGCCACCCAGACTAGCGGGAGTAGGGACACCGGGGAGCTGTTTTTT.

The chain employs TRBV18 and TRBJ2-5; the D gene is possibly TRBD2 (5 bases). Germline-derived CDR1 and CDR2 are KGHSH and LQKENI. V was trimmed by 6 bases and J by 5 bases, leaving 13 bases between them. The CDR3 is made up of 13 amino acids. The CDR3 loop is CASSGKAGETQYF. The DNA for the CDR3 is TGTGCCAGCTCCGGGAAGGCCGGGGAGACCCAGTACTTC.

This rearrangement joins TRBV9 to TRBJ1-2; 7 bases map to TRBD1. The CDR3 is 16 residues long. The V gene's germline CDR1 is SGDLS and CDR2 YYNGEE. V dropped 3 bases and J dropped 2; count of bases not matched to a gene: 10. The CDR3 is CASSAQQGRGNYGYTF. CDR3 nucleotides: TGTGCCAGCAGCGCCCAACAGGGGAGGGGCAACTATGGCTACACCTTC.

This clone showed up many times. V usage is TRBV5-4 and J usage is TRBJ1-2; D gene ambiguous. The germline V gene has CDR1 SGHNT and CDR2 YYREEE (reference sequence). The CDR3 is 12 residues long. V shed 4 bases and J shed 3 bases, with 7 bases lying between them. Here the CDR3 reads CASSREDYGYTF. CDR3 nucleotide sequence: TGTGCCAGCAGCAGGGAAGACTATGGCTACACCTTC.